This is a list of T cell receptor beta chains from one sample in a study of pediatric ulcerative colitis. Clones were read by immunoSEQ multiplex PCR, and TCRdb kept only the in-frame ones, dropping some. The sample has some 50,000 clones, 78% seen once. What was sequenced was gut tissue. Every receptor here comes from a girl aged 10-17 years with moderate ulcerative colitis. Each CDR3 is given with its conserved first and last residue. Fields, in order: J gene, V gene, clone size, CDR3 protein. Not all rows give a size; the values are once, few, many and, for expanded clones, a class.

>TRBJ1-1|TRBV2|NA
CASSGEDFSMNTEAFF
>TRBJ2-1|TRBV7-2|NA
CASSLNLGLAGGGTRGQFF
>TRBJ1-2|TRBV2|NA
CASSGGWVSTIEDGYTF
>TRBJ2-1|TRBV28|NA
CASRGAGSYNEQFF
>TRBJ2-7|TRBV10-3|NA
CAISEPADRGNYEQYF
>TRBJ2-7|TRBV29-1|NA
CSVIRPGWPYEQYF
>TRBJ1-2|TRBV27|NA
CASRRTTGSNYGYTF
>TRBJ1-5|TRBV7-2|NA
CASSLAGGNQPQHF
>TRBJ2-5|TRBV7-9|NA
CASSLVVRTSQETQYF
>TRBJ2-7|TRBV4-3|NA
CASSPGQDLNYEQYF
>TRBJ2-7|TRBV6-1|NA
CASSSDRAREQYF
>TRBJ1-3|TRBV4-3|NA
CASSQEWRTAGNTIYF
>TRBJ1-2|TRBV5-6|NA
CASIGQGYGYTF
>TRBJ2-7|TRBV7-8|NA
CASSLVGTEFYEQYF
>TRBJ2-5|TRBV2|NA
CASSVQTQYF
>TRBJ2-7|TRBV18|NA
CASSPGQGIAAEQYF
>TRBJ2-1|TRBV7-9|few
CASSRTSGSEQFF
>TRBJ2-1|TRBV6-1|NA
CASAARAIGEQFF
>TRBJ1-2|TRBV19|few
CASSIGASPSYGYTF
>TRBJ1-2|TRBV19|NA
CASAEGPYGYTF
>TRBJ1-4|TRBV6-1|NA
CASSEARGAPNEKLFF
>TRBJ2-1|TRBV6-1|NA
CASSEEARFSYNEQFF
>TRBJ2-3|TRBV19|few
CASSMGQSSTDTQYF
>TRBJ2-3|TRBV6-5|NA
CAVRALSTDTQYF
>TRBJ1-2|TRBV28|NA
CASSLIGQGYGYTF
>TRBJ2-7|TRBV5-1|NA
CASSWDTQSGEQYF
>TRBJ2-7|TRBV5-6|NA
CASSPNADGAGYF
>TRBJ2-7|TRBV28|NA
CASRRNEQYF